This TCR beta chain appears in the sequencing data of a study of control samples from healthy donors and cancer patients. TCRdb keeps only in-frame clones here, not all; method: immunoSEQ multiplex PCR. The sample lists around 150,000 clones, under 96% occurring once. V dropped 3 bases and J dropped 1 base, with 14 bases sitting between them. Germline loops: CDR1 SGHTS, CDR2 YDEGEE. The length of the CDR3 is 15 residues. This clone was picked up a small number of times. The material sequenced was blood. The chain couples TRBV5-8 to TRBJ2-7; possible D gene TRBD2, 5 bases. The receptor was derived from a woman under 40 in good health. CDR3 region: CASSSQAAASYEQYF. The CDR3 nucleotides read TGTGCCAGCAGCTCCCAGGCAGCGGCATCCTACGAGCAGTACTTC. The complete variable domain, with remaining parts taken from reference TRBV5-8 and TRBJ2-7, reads EAGVTQSPTHLIKTRGQQATLRCSPISGHTSVYWYQQALGLGLQFLLWYDEGEERNRGNFPPRFSGRQFPNYSSELNVNALELEDSALYLCASSSQAAASYEQYFGPGTRLTVT.